This TCR beta chain comes out of a study of blood T cell repertoires in COVID-19. Overall study: Acute and convalescent COVID-19 samples came from the United States, Italy and Spain.

The V gene lost 2 bases and the J gene lost 0 bases, with 19 bases spanning the gap. The germline V gene encodes CDR1 LGHNT and CDR2 FRNRAP. The CDR3 contains 19 residues. Sequencing was performed with immunoSEQ multiplex PCR; in TCRdb, only in-frame clones are kept and a portion is missing. The sample includes under 350,000 clones, 65% to 90% of them seen just once. This TCR was sampled from a human donor in a cohort sampled during active COVID-19. The chain uses TRBV12-5 and TRBJ2-2; TRBD1 is a possible D gene (6 bases). Sequencing was done on a sample of peripheral blood. The CDR3 reads CASGLLQKDRLTNTGELFF. As DNA, the CDR3 is TGTGCTAGTGGTTTGCTCCAAAAAGACAGGCTTACGAACACCGGGGAGCTGTTTTTT.